This TCR beta chain appears in the sequencing data of a study of CD8+CD57+ T cells in acquired aplastic anemia listed by TCRdb under 2018. In the study overall: DNA extracted from sorted CD4+ and CD8+ cells had a mean of around 3 ug, with a range of about 0.19 to 27.4 ug. CD8+CD57+ expansion was defined as frequency above the mean frequency observed in healthy subjects. Results and caveats for the whole study, not just this receptor: Patients and healthy controls showed no significant difference in CD8+ Simpson's diversity (P=0.060). Some 30 CD8+ CDR3 sequences were found to be shared between patients and controls, but these sequences appeared to be highly expressed in patients and within the immunodominant clones of the patients.

Profiling of TCR beta VDJ combinations and CDR3 sequences used genomic DNA as the template. An Illumina HiSeq 2000 was used for TCR repertoire sequencing. In the original analysis: TRBV/TRBJ rearrangement plots, CDR3 size and DJ length profiles, and Simpson's diversity index were used to evaluate the repertoires. The most abundant DNA sequence in the deep sequencing data was defined as the immunodominant clone. CDR3 amino acid sequences were screened for sharing across subjects and were compared with published repertoires and the VDJdb database. The public sequencing data were trimmed at Q25 with fastp and processed into clonotypes with MiXCR by TCRdb, which kept only in-frame beta chains. Rows are combined by CDR3 protein, so each entry shows the most common genes and DNA. The V and J calls and clone size are TCRdb's, not the authors'. The sample profile shows 180,000 or so distinct CDR3 sequences; roughly 50% of them were found once. The ten top clones hold about 1.7% of the sample.

V drops 6 bases and J drops 3 bases, leaving 13 bases in between. CDR1 and CDR2 were assigned from the germline V gene (reference sequence) as DFQATT and SNEGSKA. Including cysteine and phenylalanine, the CDR3 has 13 amino acids. The DNA shown is the 39-base CDR3, in frame from base 1. About this clonotype: It lacks a known antigen. Base quality data are lacking; no much larger clone is found one base away.

Expansion of CD8+CD57+ cells had been shown by flow cytometry in the patients chosen for sequencing. All patients had severe acquired aplastic anemia diagnosed by International Study of Aplastic Anemia and Agranulocytosis and Camitta criteria. Patients had received no therapy at the time of blood sampling. TCR repertoires of sorted CD4+ and CD8+ blood T cells from severe aplastic anemia patients and healthy subjects were deep-sequenced in the study. In the USA, patient enrollment took place under clinicaltrials.gov protocols 00001620, 01623167, 00001397, 00071045, 00081523 and 00961064. Ficoll-Paque density gradient centrifugation was used to isolate peripheral blood mononuclear cells. Before DNA was extracted, CD4+ and CD8+ T cells were sorted using either FACS or magnetic beads.

The source is a human donor with aplastic anemia. Input material: sorted CD4+, CD8+, or CD8+CD57+ T cells (not recorded which) from PBMCs. Recombination joined TRBV20-1 with TRBJ2-3, with the D gene possibly TRBD1 or TRBD2, each one fitting 6 bases. The DNA sequence is as follows: TGCAGTGCAGATACAGGGAGGACAGATACGCAGTATTTT. The encoded protein is CSADTGRTDTQYF.